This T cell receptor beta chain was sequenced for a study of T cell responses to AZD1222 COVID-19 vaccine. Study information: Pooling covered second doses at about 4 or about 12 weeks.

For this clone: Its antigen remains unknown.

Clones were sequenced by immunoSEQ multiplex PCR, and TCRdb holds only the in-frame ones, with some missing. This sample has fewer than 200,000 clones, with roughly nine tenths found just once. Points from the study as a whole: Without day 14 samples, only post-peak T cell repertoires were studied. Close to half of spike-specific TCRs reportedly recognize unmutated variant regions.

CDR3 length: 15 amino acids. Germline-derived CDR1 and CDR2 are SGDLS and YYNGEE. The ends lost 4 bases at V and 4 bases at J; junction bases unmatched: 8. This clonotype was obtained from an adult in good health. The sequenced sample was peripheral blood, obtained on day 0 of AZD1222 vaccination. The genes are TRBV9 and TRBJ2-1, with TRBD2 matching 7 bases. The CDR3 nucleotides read TGTGCCAGCAGCAACGGCGGGAGTTCATACAATGAGCAGTTCTTC. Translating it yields CASSNGGSSYNEQFF.